This T cell receptor beta chain came from a study of vaccination and CD4 T cells after COVID-19. Whole-study context: Median draw time for post-COVID samples was over 100 days post-diagnosis (range 35 to 161).

Germline CDR1 and CDR2: KGHDR and SFDVKD. The germline V and J ends were trimmed by 12 bases and 4 bases, with 6 bases remaining between them. The CDR3 consists of 9 residues. A word on this clonotype: Its cognate antigen is unknown.

Treatment meaning: approximately 10-day PBMC culture with coronavirus spike peptide pools or control peptides (ViraFEST assay). Each of days 3 and 7 saw half the medium replaced by fresh IL-2 medium. The Oncomine TCR Beta short-read assay sequenced DNA from cultured CD4+ T cells. MiXCR, run by TCRdb on the PCR reads, gives a single entry per CDR3 protein. The sample has over 10,000 distinct CDR3 sequences; less than 85% are singletons. Material for sequencing was CD4+ T cells from blood, cultured in vitro. This chain uses TRBV24-1 with TRBJ2-7; D not resolved. The sequence was obtained from a human donor who had recovered from COVID-19. CDR3 residues: CAPQYEQYF. CDR3 sequence (DNA): TGTGCCCCACAATACGAGCAGTACTTC.